This T cell receptor (beta chain) was captured by sequencing in a study of cytomegalovirus exposure and HLA in healthy donors. Study-level points and caveats: In the analysis, some V segments, TRBV6-2 and TRBV6-3 included, were excluded as indistinguishable.

After removal of 6 bases from V and 5 bases from J, the junction contained 18 bases not matched to a gene. The CDR3 runs 17 residues. Germline CDR1 and CDR2: SGHTA and FQGTGA. Likely unrecorded immune exposures existed in these nominally healthy donors. A single count supports this clone. Its antigen is as yet unknown. The primer mix had 60 Vbeta and 13 Jbeta primers. Some clones are missing from TCRdb's copy, which holds only in-frame ones; the method was immunoSEQ multiplex PCR. Of 200,000 to 250,000 clones in the sample, 82% are singletons; the top ten hold less than 3%. Specimen: PBMCs. The V call is TRBV7-3, the J call TRBJ2-7; 8 nucleotides line up with TRBD1. The clonotype was recovered from a woman in her 40s in good health and CMV-seronegative. The CDR3 loop is CASSSIPDRDRAHEQYF. The CDR3 DNA sequence: TGTGCCAGCAGTTCCATCCCGGACAGGGATCGGGCTCACGAGCAGTACTTC.